The TCR beta chain under discussion was sequenced for a study of blood T cells in healthy people across ages. A second about 6 to 12 cycle PCR used barcoded and J-beta primers. TCRdb processed the 5' RACE reads anew with MiXCR; each CDR3 protein has one entry. The sample holds over 1.5 million distinct CDR3 sequences; about 50% are singletons and the top ten take 2.1%. The V gene lost 4 bases and the J gene lost 7 bases, with 15 bases spanning the gap. From germline, CDR1 is SGHRS and CDR2 YFSETQ. The CDR3 covers 14 residues. V usage is TRBV5-1 and J usage is TRBJ2-1, with D perhaps given as TRBD1 or TRBD2 (5 bases each). Sequencing used blood. The sequence came from a woman aged 40 to 50 in good health. CDR3 coding DNA: TGCGCCAGCAGCGCAATAGGGACCGCAAATGAGCAGTTCTTC. Its translation is CASSAIGTANEQFF.